This entry lists 17 T cell receptor beta chains sequenced from one sample in a study of T cells after yellow fever vaccination. TCRdb re-called the 5' RACE reads through MiXCR, storing one row per CDR3 protein. This table holds nearly 550,000 distinct CDR3 sequences, roughly a fifth found once. Sample: PBMCs, taken 15 days after the yellow fever booster vaccination. The receptors shown here come from a man aged 30 to 45 who received the YFV17D yellow fever vaccine.

V gene TRBV6-2 or TRBV6-3 combines with J gene TRBJ2-1; D gene uncertain. The germline gives CDR1 MNHEY, CDR2 SVGEGT. V was pared by 7 bases and J by 0 bases, with 13 bases between. CDR3 length: 15 residues. The CDR3 DNA sequence: TGTGCCAGCACTCGGAGTTCTAGCTCCTACAATGAGCAGTTCTTC. As protein: CASTRSSSSYNEQFF.

This clonotype appeared a few times. J is TRBJ1-3 and V is TRBV7-2; TRBD1 agrees at 7 bases. CDR3 length: 15 amino acids. Trimming at V came to 0 bases and at J to 6 bases, leaving 5 bases not matched to a gene. Germline V gene lookup returns CDR1 SGHTA and CDR2 FQGNSA. The CDR3: CASSLAGTDKNTIYF. In DNA form, the CDR3 reads TGTGCCAGCAGCTTAGCCGGGACAGACAAAAACACCATATATTTT.

The gene calls are TRBV20-1 and TRBJ2-1; D tentatively fits TRBD1 or TRBD2 (5 bases each). Germline-derived CDR1 and CDR2 are DFQATT and SNEGSKA (reference sequence). V was cut by 0 bases and J by 7 bases, with 16 bases left in between. The CDR3 has 15 residues. As DNA, the CDR3 is TGCAGTGCTAGAGAGGGGACCCTTCGGGGTAATGAGCAGTTCTTC. Residues: CSAREGTLRGNEQFF.

The chain joins TRBV14 to TRBJ2-3; 13 bases are a match to TRBD2. The germline V gene encodes CDR1 SGHDN and CDR2 FVKESK. V shed 4 bases, J shed 5 bases, and the junction held 12 bases outside the gene matches. The CDR3 is made up of 18 amino acids. The CDR3 reads CASSPRTSGSGYLDTQYF. For the CDR3, the DNA is TGTGCCAGCAGCCCACGGACTAGCGGGAGCGGTTATCTAGATACGCAGTATTTT.

This chain uses TRBV5-1 with TRBJ2-7; D gene unclear. CDR3 length: 13 residues. In germline, CDR1 is SGHRS, CDR2 YFSETQ. The germline V and J ends were trimmed by 2 bases and 1 base, with 7 bases remaining between them. CDR3 amino acids: CASSFLNSYEQYF. The CDR3 DNA reads as TGCGCCAGCAGCTTTCTGAATTCCTACGAGCAGTACTTC.

V and J are TRBV10-3 and TRBJ2-5; 7 bases map to TRBD2. CDR1 ENHRY and CDR2 SYGVKD come from the germline V gene. Trimming cost V 0 bases and J 5 bases; bases outside gene matches: 3. This CDR3 region has 14 residues. As DNA, the CDR3 is TGTGCCATCAGTGAGTCAACTAGCGAGGAGACCCAGTACTTC. Encoded protein: CAISESTSEETQYF.

The chain has TRBV28 and TRBJ2-4; TRBD1 matches at 9 bases. Trimming removed 5 bases from V and 10 bases from J; junction bases left unmatched: 9. The germline V gene has CDR1 MDHEN and CDR2 SYDVKM. This CDR3 contains 14 residues. Here the CDR3 DNA reads TGTGCCAGCAGTCTGGGACAGGGCCCCCTAATTCAGTACTTC. This codes for CASSLGQGPLIQYF.

The chain couples TRBV7-8 to TRBJ2-7, with D maybe TRBD1 (6 bases). The CDR3 covers 15 residues. Germline assignment: CDR1 SGHVS and CDR2 FQNEAQ. Trimming removed 5 bases at V and 0 bases at J, with 14 bases between. The CDR3 nucleotides read TGTGCCAGCAGCGCCCACAGGGACCCCTCCTACGAGCAGTACTTC. It encodes CASSAHRDPSYEQYF.

V usage is TRBV4-3 and J usage is TRBJ2-7; 9 bases are a match to TRBD1. Germline trimming cut 4 bases from V and 2 bases from J; bases unmatched to any gene: 9. The germline V gene has CDR1 LGHNA and CDR2 YSLEER. The CDR3 has 16 amino acids. The CDR3 nucleotides read TGCGCCAGCAGCCTTGGCTCGGACAGGGGACCCTACGAGCAGTACTTC. Encoded protein: CASSLGSDRGPYEQYF.

This clonotype has just a few counts. The chain carries TRBV5-1 and TRBJ1-2, with 7 bases matching TRBD1. This CDR3 contains 14 residues. In germline, CDR1 is SGHRS, CDR2 YFSETQ. Losses at the gene ends were 2 bases for V and 4 bases for J; bases not matched to a gene: 5. The CDR3 loop is CASSFGGGSYGYTF. DNA for the CDR3: TGCGCCAGCAGCTTTGGAGGGGGCTCCTATGGCTACACCTTC.

Only a few counts were recorded for this clonotype. The junction shows a germline mismatch at one end, possibly a read error. The V and J genes are TRBV20-1 and TRBJ2-3; 7 bases match TRBD2. This CDR3 comprises 10 residues. CDR1 and CDR2 from the germline V gene are DFQATT and SNEGSKA (reference sequence). The CDR3 protein is CGGSHDTQYF. The CDR3 DNA is TGTGGCGGGAGTCATGATACGCAGTATTTT.

The chain couples TRBV20-1 to TRBJ2-1; the match to TRBD2 covers 12 bases. There are 15 residues in the CDR3. Trimming removed 1 base from V and 4 bases from J; junction bases left unmatched: 2. Germline V gene data show CDR1 as DFQATT and CDR2 as SNEGSKA (reference sequence). CDR3 nucleotides: TGCAGTGCTAGAGGGACTAGCGGGAAATACAATGAGCAGTTCTTC. Translated, it gives CSARGTSGKYNEQFF.

V and J are TRBV24-1 and TRBJ2-1; the D gene is possibly TRBD2 (5 bases). The CDR3 loop spans 14 amino acids. V shed 5 bases and J shed 6 bases, with 13 bases lying between them. Germline lookup yields CDR1 KGHDR and CDR2 SFDVKD. The CDR3 protein is CATSGRELTNEQFF. CDR3 sequence (DNA): TGTGCCACCAGTGGAAGGGAGCTTACCAATGAGCAGTTCTTC.

This clonotype appeared a few times. The chain uses TRBV12-3 or TRBV12-4 and TRBJ2-1; D is possibly TRBD1 (6 bases). CDR3 size: 13 residues. V dropped 6 bases and J dropped 9 bases, with 15 bases sitting between them. The CDR3 DNA reads TGTGCCAGCAGACCACAGAGGGGGAGTGAGCAGTTCTTC. Translated: CASRPQRGSEQFF.

This clonotype has just a few counts. The chain carries TRBV7-6 and TRBJ2-5; the match to TRBD1 covers 7 bases. The junction had 6 bases not matched to a gene; V was cut back by 6 bases and J by 5 bases. The CDR3 is 13 amino acids. The germline CDR1 and CDR2 sequences are SGHVS and FNYEAQ. The DNA of the CDR3 is TGTGCCAGCAGGGGGAGACAGGGTGAGACCCAGTACTTC. It codes for CASRGRQGETQYF.

The gene calls are TRBV12-3 or TRBV12-4 and TRBJ2-1; 13 bases map to TRBD2. The CDR3 contains 17 residues. V gave up 3 bases and J gave up 4 bases; unmatched junction bases: 6. CDR3: CASSFRTSGRRYNEQFF. As DNA, the CDR3 is TGTGCCAGCAGTTTCCGGACTAGCGGGAGAAGATACAATGAGCAGTTCTTC.

This sequence joins TRBV7-9 and TRBJ2-4; 11 bases agree with TRBD2. This CDR3 spans 13 amino acids. CDR1 and CDR2 from the germline V gene are SEHNR and FQNEAQ (reference sequence). With 6 bases clipped from V and 10 bases from J, the junction kept 5 bases outside the gene matches. CDR3 residues: CASSSGTSGIQYF. The CDR3, as DNA: TGTGCCAGCAGTTCCGGGACTAGCGGAATTCAGTACTTC. The whole variable domain, filled in from reference TRBV7-9 and TRBJ2-4, reads DTGVSQNPRHKITKRGQNVTFRCDPISEHNRLYWYRQTLGQGPEFLTYFQNEAQLEKSRLLSDRFSAERPKGSFSTLEIQRTEQGDSAMYLCASSSGTSGIQYFGAGTRLSVL.